This TCR beta chain emerged from a study of blood T cell repertoires in COVID-19. Study-wide background: Samples of COVID-19 (acute and convalescent) were obtained from the United States, Italy and Spain.

The CDR3 is 15 amino acids. Trimming cost V 3 bases and J 8 bases; bases outside gene matches: 10. CDR1 is SGHTA, CDR2 FQGNSA, per germline. Some clones are missing from TCRdb's copy, which holds only in-frame ones; the method was immunoSEQ multiplex PCR. The sample has some 50,000 clones, around 84% seen once. V usage is TRBV7-2 and J usage is TRBJ2-1; 7 positions agree with TRBD2. The material sequenced was peripheral blood. This TCR came from a man over 45 with active COVID-19. CDR3 protein: CASSFFGGGGYEQFF. The CDR3 DNA is TGTGCCAGCAGCTTTTTCGGCGGGGGAGGCTATGAGCAGTTCTTC.